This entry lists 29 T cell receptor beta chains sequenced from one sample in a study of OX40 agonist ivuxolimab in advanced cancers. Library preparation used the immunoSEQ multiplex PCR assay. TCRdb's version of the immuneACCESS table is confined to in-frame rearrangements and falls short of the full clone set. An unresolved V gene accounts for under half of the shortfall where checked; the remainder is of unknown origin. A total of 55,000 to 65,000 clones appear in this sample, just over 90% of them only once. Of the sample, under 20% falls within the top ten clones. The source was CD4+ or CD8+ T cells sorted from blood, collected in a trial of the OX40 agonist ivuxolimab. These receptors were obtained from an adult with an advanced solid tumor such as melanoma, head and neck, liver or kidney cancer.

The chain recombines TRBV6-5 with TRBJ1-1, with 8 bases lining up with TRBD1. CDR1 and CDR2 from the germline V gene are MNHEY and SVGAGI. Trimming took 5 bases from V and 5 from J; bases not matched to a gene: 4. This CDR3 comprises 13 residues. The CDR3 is CASSVQGETEAFF. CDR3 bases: TGTGCCAGCAGTGTACAGGGGGAAACTGAAGCTTTCTTT.

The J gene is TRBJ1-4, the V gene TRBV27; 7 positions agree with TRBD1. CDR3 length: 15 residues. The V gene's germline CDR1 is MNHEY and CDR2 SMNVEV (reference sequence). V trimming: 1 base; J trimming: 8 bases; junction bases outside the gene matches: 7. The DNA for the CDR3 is TGTGCCAGCAGTTTATATACCGGGACAGAGGAAAAACTGTTTTTT. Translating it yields CASSLYTGTEEKLFF.

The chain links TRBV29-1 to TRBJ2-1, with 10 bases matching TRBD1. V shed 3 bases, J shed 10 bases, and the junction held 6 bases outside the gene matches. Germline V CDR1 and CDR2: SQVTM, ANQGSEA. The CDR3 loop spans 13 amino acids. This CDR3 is CSVEGTGEGEQFF. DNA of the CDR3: TGCAGCGTTGAGGGGACAGGGGAGGGAGAGCAGTTCTTC.

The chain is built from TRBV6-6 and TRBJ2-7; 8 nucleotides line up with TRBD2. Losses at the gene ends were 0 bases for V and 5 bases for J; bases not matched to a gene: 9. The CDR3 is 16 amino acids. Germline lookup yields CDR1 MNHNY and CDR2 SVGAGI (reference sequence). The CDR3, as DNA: TGTGCCAGCAGTTACTCGAGTCATGCGGGGGGAAACGAGCAGTACTTC. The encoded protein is CASSYSSHAGGNEQYF.

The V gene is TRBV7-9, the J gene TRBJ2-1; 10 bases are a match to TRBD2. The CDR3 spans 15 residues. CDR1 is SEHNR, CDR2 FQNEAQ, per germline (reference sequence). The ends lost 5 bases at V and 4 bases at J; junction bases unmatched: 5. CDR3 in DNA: TGTGCCAGCAGCCCCTTAGCGGGGGGTTACAATGAGCAGTTCTTC. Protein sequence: CASSPLAGGYNEQFF.

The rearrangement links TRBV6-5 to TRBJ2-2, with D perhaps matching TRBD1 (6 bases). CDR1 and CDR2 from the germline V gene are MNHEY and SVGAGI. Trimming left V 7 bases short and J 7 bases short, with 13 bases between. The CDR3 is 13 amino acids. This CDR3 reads CASTWTADGELFF. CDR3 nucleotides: TGTGCCAGCACTTGGACAGCGGACGGGGAGCTGTTTTTT.

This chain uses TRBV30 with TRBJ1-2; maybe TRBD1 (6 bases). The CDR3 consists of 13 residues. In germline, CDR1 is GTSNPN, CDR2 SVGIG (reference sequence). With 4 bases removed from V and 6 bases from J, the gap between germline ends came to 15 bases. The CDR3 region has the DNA TGTGCCTGGACCTACGAGGAGGGGGATGGCTACACCTTC. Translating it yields CAWTYEEGDGYTF.

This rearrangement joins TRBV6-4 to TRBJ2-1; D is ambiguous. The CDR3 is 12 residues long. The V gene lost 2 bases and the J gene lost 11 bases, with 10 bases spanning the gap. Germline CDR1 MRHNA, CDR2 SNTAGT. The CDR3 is CASSDVASKQFF. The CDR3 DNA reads TGTGCCAGCAGTGACGTGGCCAGCAAGCAGTTCTTC.

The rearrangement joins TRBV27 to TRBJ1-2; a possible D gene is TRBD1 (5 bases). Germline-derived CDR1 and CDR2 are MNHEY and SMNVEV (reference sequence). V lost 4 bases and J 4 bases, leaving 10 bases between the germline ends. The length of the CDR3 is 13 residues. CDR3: CASSWGTGYGYTF. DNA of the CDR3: TGTGCCAGCAGTTGGGGCACGGGCTATGGCTACACCTTC.

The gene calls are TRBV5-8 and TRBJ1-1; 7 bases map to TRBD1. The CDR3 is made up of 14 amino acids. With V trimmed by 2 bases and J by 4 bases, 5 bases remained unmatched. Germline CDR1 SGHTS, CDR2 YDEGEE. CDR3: CASSLGGTGTEAFF. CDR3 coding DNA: TGTGCCAGCAGCTTAGGGGGCACCGGCACTGAAGCTTTCTTT.

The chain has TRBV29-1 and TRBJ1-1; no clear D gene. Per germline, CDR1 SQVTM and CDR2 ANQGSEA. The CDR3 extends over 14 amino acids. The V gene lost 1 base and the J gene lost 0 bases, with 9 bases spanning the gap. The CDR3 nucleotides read TGCAGCGTTGAAGGCAGAGAGATGAACACTGAAGCTTTCTTT. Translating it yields CSVEGREMNTEAFF.

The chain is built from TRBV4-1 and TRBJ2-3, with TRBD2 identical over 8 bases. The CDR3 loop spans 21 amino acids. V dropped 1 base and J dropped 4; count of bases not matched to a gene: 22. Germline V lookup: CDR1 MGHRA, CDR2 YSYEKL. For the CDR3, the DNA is TGCGCCAGCAGCCAAGTCGTTTGGCGGGGGGAATATAAGGTAGACCCAGATACGCAGTATTTT. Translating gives CASSQVVWRGEYKVDPDTQYF.

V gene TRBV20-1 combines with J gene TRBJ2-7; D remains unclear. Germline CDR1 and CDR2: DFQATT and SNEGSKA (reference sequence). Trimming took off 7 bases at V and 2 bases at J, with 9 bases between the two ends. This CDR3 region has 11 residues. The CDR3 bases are TGCAGTGGAGAGAGAGCCTACGAGCAGTACTTC. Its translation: CSGERAYEQYF.

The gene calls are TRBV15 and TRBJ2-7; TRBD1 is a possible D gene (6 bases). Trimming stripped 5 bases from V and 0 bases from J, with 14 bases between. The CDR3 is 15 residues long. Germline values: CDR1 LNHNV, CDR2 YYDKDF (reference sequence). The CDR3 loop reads CATSPQYRDSYEQYF. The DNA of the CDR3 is TGTGCCACCAGCCCCCAGTACAGGGACTCCTACGAGCAGTACTTC.

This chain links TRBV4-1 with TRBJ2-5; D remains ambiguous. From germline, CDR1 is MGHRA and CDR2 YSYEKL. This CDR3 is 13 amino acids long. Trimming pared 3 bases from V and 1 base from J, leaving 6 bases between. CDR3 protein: CASSHDSQETQYF. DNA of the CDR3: TGCGCCAGCAGCCACGATTCCCAAGAGACCCAGTACTTC.

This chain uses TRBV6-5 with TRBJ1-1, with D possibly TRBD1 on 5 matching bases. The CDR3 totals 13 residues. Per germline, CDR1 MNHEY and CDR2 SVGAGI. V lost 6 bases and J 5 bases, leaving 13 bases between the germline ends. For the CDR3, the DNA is TGTGCCAGCAGGGTTCAGGGAGGGACTGAAGCTTTCTTT. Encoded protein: CASRVQGGTEAFF.

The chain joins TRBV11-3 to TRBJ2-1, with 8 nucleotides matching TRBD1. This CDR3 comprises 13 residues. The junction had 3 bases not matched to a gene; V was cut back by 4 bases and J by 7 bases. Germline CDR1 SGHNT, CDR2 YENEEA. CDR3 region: CASSSYRGNEQFF. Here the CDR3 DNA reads TGTGCCAGCAGCTCTTACAGGGGGAATGAGCAGTTCTTC.

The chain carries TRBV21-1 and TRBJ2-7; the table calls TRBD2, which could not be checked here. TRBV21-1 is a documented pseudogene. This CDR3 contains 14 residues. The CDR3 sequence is CASSKVARIHEQYF. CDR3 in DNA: TGTGCCAGCAGCAAAGTAGCACGGATCCACGAGCAGTACTTC.

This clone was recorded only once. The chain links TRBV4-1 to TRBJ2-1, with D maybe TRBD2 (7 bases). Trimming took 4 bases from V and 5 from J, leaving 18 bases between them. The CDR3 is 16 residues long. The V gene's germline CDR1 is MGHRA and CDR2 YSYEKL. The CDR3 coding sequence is TGCGCCAGCAGCCTGCTACTGGGGGGGCTGAACAATGAGCAGTTCTTC. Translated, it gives CASSLLLGGLNNEQFF.

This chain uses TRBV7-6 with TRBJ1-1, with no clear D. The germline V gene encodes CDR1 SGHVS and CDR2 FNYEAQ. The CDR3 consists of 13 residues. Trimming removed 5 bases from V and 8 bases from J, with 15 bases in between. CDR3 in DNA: TGTGCCAGCAGCCCCAGCCTTTGGACGGAAGCTTTCTTT. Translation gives CASSPSLWTEAFF.

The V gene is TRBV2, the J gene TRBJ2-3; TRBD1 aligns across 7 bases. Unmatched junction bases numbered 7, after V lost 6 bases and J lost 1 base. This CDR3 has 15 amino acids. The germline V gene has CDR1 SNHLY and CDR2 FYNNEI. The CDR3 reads CASSPTGFRTDTQYF. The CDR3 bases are TGTGCCAGCAGCCCGACAGGGTTTCGCACAGATACGCAGTATTTT.

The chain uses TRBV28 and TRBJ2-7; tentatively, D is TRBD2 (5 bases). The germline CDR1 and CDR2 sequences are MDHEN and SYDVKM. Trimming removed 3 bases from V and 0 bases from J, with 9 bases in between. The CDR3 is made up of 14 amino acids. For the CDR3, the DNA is TGTGCCAGCAGTTTCAGCGGATTCTCCTACGAGCAGTACTTC. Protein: CASSFSGFSYEQYF.

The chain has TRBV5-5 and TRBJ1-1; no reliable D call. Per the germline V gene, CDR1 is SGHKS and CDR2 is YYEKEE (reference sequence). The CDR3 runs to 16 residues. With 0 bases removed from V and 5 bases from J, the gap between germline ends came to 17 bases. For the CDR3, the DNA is TGTGCCAGCAGCTTGGGGGTTTCCCTGGATGAGACTGAAGCTTTCTTT. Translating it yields CASSLGVSLDETEAFF.

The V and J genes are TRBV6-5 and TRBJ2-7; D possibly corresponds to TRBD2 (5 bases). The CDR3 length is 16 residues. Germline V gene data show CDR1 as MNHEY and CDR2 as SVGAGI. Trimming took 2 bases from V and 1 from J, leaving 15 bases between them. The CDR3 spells CASSYLPPGRSYEQYF. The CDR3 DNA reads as TGTGCCAGCAGTTACCTCCCCCCGGGGAGATCCTACGAGCAGTACTTC.

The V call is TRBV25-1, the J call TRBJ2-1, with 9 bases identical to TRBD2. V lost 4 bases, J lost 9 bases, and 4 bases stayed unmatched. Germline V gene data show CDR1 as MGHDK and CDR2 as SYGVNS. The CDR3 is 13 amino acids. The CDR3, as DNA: TGTGCCAGCAGTGGCGGGGGGGTAGGTGAGCAGTTCTTC. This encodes CASSGGGVGEQFF.

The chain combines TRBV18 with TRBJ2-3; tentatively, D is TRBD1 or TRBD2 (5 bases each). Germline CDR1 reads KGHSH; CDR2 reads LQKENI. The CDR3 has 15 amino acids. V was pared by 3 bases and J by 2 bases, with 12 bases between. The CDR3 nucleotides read TGTGCCAGCTCACCCGGAGGCAGGGACACAGATACGCAGTATTTT. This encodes CASSPGGRDTDTQYF.

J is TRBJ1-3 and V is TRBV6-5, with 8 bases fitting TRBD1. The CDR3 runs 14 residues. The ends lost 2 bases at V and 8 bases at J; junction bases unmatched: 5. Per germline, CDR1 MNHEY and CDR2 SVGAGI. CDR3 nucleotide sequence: TGTGCCAGCAGTTACACGCAGGGGGCGGACACCATATATTTT. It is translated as CASSYTQGADTIYF.

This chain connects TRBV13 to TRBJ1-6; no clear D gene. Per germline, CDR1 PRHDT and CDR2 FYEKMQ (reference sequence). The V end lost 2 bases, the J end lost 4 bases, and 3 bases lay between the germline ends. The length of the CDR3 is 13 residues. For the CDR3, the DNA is TGTGCCAGCAGCTTAAGTTATAATTCACCCCTCCACTTT. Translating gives CASSLSYNSPLHF.

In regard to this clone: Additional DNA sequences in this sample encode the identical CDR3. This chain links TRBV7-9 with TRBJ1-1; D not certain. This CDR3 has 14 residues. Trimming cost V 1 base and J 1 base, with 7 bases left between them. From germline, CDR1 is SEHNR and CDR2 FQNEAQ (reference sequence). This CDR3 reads CASSLVRPNTEAFF. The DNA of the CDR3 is TGTGCCAGCAGCTTAGTACGACCGAACACTGAAGCTTTCTTT.